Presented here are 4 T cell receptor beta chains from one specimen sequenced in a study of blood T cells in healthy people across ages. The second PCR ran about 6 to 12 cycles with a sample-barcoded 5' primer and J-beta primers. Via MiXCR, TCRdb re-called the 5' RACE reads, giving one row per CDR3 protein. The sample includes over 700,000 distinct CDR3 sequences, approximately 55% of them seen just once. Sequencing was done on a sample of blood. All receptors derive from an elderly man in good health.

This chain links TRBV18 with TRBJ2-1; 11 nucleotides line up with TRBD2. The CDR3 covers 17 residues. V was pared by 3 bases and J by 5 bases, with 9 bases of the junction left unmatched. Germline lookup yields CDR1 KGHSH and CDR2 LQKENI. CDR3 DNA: TGTGCCAGCTCACCCACCATGGGACTAGCGGCAAACAATGAGCAGTTCTTC. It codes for CASSPTMGLAANNEQFF.

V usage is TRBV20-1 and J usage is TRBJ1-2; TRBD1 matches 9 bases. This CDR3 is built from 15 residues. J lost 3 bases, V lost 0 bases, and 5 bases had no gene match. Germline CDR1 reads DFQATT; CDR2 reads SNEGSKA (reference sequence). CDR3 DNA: TGCAGTGCTAGAGATAGGCGACAGGGGGACTATGGCTACACCTTC. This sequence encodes CSARDRRQGDYGYTF.

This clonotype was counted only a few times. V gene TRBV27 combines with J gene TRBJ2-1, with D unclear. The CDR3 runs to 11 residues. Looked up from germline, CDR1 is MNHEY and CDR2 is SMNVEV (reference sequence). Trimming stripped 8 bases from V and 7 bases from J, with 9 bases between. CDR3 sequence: CASGVQNEQFF. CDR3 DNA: TGTGCCAGCGGCGTTCAGAATGAGCAGTTCTTC.

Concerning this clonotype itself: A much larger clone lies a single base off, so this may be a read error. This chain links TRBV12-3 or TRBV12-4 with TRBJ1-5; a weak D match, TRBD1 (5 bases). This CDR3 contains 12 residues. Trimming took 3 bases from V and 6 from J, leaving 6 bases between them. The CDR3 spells CASSFGGQPQHF. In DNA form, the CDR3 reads TGTGCCAGCAGTTTTGGGGGTCAGCCCCAGCATTTT.